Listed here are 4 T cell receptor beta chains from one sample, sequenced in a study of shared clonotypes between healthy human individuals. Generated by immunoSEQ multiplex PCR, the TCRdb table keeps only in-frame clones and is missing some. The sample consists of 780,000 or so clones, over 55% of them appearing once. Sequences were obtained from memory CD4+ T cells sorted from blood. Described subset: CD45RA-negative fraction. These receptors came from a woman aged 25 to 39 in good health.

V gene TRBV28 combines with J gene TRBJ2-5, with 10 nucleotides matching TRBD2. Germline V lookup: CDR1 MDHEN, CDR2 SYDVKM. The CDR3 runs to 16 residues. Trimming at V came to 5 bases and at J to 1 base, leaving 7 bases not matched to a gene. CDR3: CASSLSGRALQETQYF. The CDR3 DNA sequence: TGTGCCAGCAGTCTCAGCGGGAGGGCCCTCCAAGAGACCCAGTACTTC.

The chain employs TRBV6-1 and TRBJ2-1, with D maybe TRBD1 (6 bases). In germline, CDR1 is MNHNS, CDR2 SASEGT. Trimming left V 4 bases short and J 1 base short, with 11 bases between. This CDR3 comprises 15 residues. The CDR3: CASSASGQSYNEQFF. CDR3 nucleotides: TGTGCCAGCAGTGCATCAGGACAGTCCTACAATGAGCAGTTCTTC.

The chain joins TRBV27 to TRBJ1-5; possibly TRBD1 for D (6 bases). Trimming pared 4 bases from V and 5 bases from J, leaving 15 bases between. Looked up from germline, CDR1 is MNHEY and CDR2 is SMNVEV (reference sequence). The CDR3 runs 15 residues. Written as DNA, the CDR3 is TGTGCCAGCAGTTCATACCGGGCAGGGGATCAGCCCCAGCATTTT. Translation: CASSSYRAGDQPQHF.

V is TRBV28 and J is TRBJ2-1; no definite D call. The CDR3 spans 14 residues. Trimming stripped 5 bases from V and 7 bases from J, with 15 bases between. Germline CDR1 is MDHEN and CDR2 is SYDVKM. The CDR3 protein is CASSVRTGLNEQFF. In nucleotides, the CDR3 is TGTGCCAGCAGTGTTCGGACGGGCCTGAATGAGCAGTTCTTC.